This TCR beta chain is drawn from a study of PD-1 blockade in classical Hodgkin lymphoma. Method: immunoSEQ multiplex PCR; TCRdb's copy keeps in-frame clones and lacks some. Of some 150,000 clones in the sample, less than 80% were seen once. No patient escaped relapse after autologous stem cell transplantation, and brentuximab vedotin exposure varied. Germline lookup yields CDR1 SGHAT and CDR2 FQDESV (reference sequence). Trimming took 8 bases from V and 5 from J, leaving 16 bases between them. CDR3 length: 14 residues. On this clone: What it binds is not known.

Study outcomes and limitations: By C4D1, diversity of CD4+ TCRs had risen significantly, whereas that of CD8+ TCRs had not.

This specimen consisted of peripheral blood mononuclear cells (PBMCs), obtained before the second cycle of nivolumab. The chain has TRBV11-1 and TRBJ2-1, with TRBD1 as a possible D gene (6 bases). The TCR sequence derives from a human donor with classical Hodgkin lymphoma. The CDR3 reads CASQGQGSHNEQFF. CDR3 nucleotides: TGTGCCAGCCAGGGCCAGGGGTCACACAATGAGCAGTTCTTC. Full variable domain (rest looked up from reference TRBV11-1 and TRBJ2-1): EAEVAQSPRYKITEKSQAVAFWCDPISGHATLYWYRQILGQGPELLVQFQDESVVDDSQLPKDRFSAERLKGVDSTLKIQPAELGDSAMYLCASQGQGSHNEQFFGPGTRLTVL.